The 8 T cell receptor beta chains in this list originate from one sample, sequenced in a study of blood T cells in healthy people across ages (dated by TCRdb to the mid-2010s). The library was produced with 5' RACE. A second PCR of roughly 7 to 11 cycles was performed with a sample-barcoded 5' primer and a J-beta primer mix. The raw public data were reprocessed by TCRdb itself: fastp quality trimming at Q25, MiXCR clonotype calling, in-frame beta chains only. Entries are consolidated by CDR3 protein sequence, retaining the most common genes and DNA. In this sample the table shows 1.5 million to 2 million distinct CDR3 sequences, about two fifths of which occur a single time. Roughly 24% of the sample belongs to the ten largest clones. Material: blood. All receptors come from a human donor in good health.

This clonotype came up once. The rearrangement links TRBV28 to TRBJ2-3, with 9 nucleotides matching TRBD2. V dropped 2 bases and J dropped 0; count of bases not matched to a gene: 3. CDR3 size: 16 residues. Per the germline V gene, CDR1 is MDHEN and CDR2 is SYDVKM. CDR3 in DNA: TGTGCCAGCAGTTTACTAGCGGGGCATAGCACAGATACGCAGTATTTT. Translating gives CASSLLAGHSTDTQYF. Looking up the rest from reference TRBV28 and TRBJ2-3 gives the full variable domain: DVKVTQSSRYLVKRTGEKVFLECVQDMDHENMFWYRQDPGLGLRLIYFSYDVKMKEKGDIPEGYSVSREKKERFSLILESASTNQTSMYLCASSLLAGHSTDTQYFGPGTRLTVL.

This clonotype has ten or more counts. The gene calls are TRBV5-8 and TRBJ2-3; D gene unclear. V was shortened by 2 bases and J by 3 bases, with 4 bases between the two germline ends. The germline gives CDR1 SGHTS, CDR2 YDEGEE. The length of the CDR3 is 12 residues. This CDR3 is CASSLMTDTQYF. Written as DNA, the CDR3 is TGTGCCAGCAGCTTAATGACAGATACGCAGTATTTT.

This chain connects TRBV11-2 to TRBJ2-1; D tentatively reads TRBD1 or TRBD2 (5 bases each). CDR3 length: 14 residues. CDR1 is SGHAT and CDR2 is FQNNGV in the germline V gene. The V end lost 3 bases, the J end lost 7 bases, and 13 bases lay between the germline ends. This CDR3 reads CASSFGAGRNEQFF. The DNA of the CDR3 is TGTGCCAGCAGCTTCGGGGCTGGACGGAATGAGCAGTTCTTC.

The chain carries TRBV20-1 and TRBJ2-5; D could derive from TRBD1 or TRBD2 (7 bases each). Germline values: CDR1 DFQATT, CDR2 SNEGSKA (reference sequence). V was cut by 6 bases and J by 11 bases, with 19 bases left in between. The CDR3 spans 12 residues. The CDR3 protein is CSAYTGDYVQYF. CDR3 DNA sequence: TGCAGTGCCTACACAGGGGACTACGTGCAGTACTTC.

The chain couples TRBV5-6 to TRBJ2-1, with a possible D match to TRBD2 (6 bases). Trimming took 8 bases from V and 4 from J, leaving 16 bases between them. The CDR3 is 14 residues long. CDR1 SGHDT and CDR2 YYEEEE come from the germline V gene. CDR3 DNA: TGTGCCAGTACAAGGGTAGCGGAGTACAATGAGCAGTTCTTC. Translated, it gives CASTRVAEYNEQFF.

This rearrangement joins TRBV4-1 to TRBJ2-5, with D possibly being TRBD1 (6 bases). Germline assignment: CDR1 MGHRA and CDR2 YSYEKL. V lost 2 bases and J lost 3, with 16 bases in between. This CDR3 region has 16 residues. The CDR3 DNA follows: TGCGCCAGCAGCCAATACGGTTTTGAGGGGGAAGAGACCCAGTACTTC. Translating it yields CASSQYGFEGEETQYF.

Points on this clonotype: This clone may be a read error of a much larger clone one base away. V usage is TRBV7-8 and J usage is TRBJ2-7, with 8 bases that match TRBD1. Germline lookup yields CDR1 SGHVS and CDR2 FQNEAQ. Trimming at V came to 5 bases and at J to 2 bases, leaving 5 bases not matched to a gene. CDR3 length equals 14 residues. CDR3 DNA sequence: TGTGCCAGCAGCCCCTGGGACAGGACCTACGAGCAGTACTTC. Its translation: CASSPWDRTYEQYF.

In this sample, this clonotype turned up a few times. V is TRBV27 and J is TRBJ2-6, with 10 positions matching TRBD1. The J segment lost 4 bases and the V segment lost 6 bases, leaving 18 bases of the junction unmatched. The V gene's germline CDR1 is MNHEY and CDR2 SMNVEV (reference sequence). The CDR3 sequence is 20 residues long. Written as DNA, the CDR3 is TGTGCCAGCAGGGTGCGACAGGGGGCAGGTGGCTCTCTGGGGGCCAACGTCCTGACTTTC. This sequence encodes CASRVRQGAGGSLGANVLTF.